The present T cell receptor beta chain was sequenced within a study of cytomegalovirus exposure and HLA in healthy donors. The roughly 120-subject validation cohort, separate from the roughly 700-subject first cohort, included the donors. As regards this clone: The antigen is unknown.

The study's findings and limits: The study labeled 150 or so TCR beta chains cytomegalovirus-associated. Subsequent analysis found a tendency for first-cohort TCR clusters to co-occur within the 120 validation repertoires. In vitro data verified a few CMV-associated chains as specific for CMV antigens.

The table came from immunoSEQ multiplex PCR; TCRdb's copy has only in-frame clones and leaves some out. The sample yields 110,000 or so clones, 86% seen once. This CDR3 contains 15 residues. V lost 3 bases to trimming and J lost 4 bases, with 12 bases between them. Germline V CDR1 and CDR2: SGHAT, FQDESV (reference sequence). This sequence originates from a man younger than 35 in good health and CMV-seronegative. The sample consisted of PBMCs. The V gene is TRBV11-1, the J gene TRBJ2-2, with TRBD1 as a possible D gene (6 bases). Here the CDR3 reads CASSFPRGPTGELFF. The CDR3 region has the DNA TGTGCCAGCAGCTTCCCCAGGGGTCCCACCGGGGAGCTGTTTTTT.